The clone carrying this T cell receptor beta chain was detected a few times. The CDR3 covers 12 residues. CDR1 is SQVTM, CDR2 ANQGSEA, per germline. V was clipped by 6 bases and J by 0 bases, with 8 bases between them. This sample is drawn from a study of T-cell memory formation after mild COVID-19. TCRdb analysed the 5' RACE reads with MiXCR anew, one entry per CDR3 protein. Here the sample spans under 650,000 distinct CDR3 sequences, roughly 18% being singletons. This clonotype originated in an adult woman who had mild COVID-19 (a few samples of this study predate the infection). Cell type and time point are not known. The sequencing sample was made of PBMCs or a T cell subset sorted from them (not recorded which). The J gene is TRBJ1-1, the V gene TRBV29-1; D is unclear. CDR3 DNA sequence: TGCAGCGTGCAAAGGTTGAACACTGAAGCTTTCTTT. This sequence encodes CSVQRLNTEAFF.